This TCR beta chain appears in the sequencing data of a study of blood T cell repertoires in COVID-19. Study information: Acute and convalescent COVID-19 samples came from the United States, Italy and Spain. The analysed material was cDNA or gDNA that came from T cells, B-cell-depleted T cells, or PBMCs.

As originally analysed: Amplification of reference gene primers provided the estimated nucleated cell counts. Only in-frame clones appear in the TCRdb table, and some are missing; sequencing was by immunoSEQ multiplex PCR. V and J calls and clone size are copied from that table; D and trimming were computed from the DNA. This table holds 110,000 or so clones, about 75% found once. Germline CDR1 MNHEY, CDR2 SMNVEV (reference sequence). The length of the CDR3 is 15 residues. The ends were cut back, 1 base at V and 7 bases at J, with 16 bases in the middle. The source of this sequence is a woman aged 70-85 years with acute or convalescent COVID-19. Material for sequencing was peripheral blood. The J gene is TRBJ1-2, the V gene TRBV27, with a tentative D call TRBD1 (6 bases). CDR3 in DNA: TGTGCCAGCAGTTTATTATCGGACAGCTCCCTTGGCTACACCTTC. It encodes CASSLLSDSSLGYTF.